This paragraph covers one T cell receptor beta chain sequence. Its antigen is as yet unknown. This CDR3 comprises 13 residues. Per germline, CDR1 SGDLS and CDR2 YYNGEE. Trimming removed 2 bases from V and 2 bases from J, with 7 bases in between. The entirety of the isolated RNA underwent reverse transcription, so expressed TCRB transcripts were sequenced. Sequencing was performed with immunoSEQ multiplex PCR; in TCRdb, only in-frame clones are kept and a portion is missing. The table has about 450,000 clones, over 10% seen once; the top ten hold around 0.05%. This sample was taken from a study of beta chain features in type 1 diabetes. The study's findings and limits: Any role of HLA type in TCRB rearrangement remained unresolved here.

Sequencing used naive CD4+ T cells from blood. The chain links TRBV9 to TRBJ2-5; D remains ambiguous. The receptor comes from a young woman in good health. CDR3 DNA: TGTGCCAGCAGCGTGACAAGTCAAGAGACCCAGTACTTC. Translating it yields CASSVTSQETQYF.